The sequence of this T cell receptor beta chain was determined in a study of T-cell memory formation after mild COVID-19. TCRdb re-called the 5' RACE reads with MiXCR, one entry per CDR3 protein. The sample lists around 430,000 distinct CDR3 sequences; 15% to 20% were seen once. The sequencing input was PBMCs or a T cell subset sorted from them (not recorded which). This TCR came from a man in his late teens or twenties who had mild COVID-19 (a few samples of this study predate the infection). Cell type and time point are not known.

CDR3 bases: TGTGCCTGGGGGACTAGCGGTGAGGAGACCCAGTACTTC. Translated: CAWGTSGEETQYF. The V gene is TRBV5-4, the J gene TRBJ2-5, with 11 bases aligning to TRBD2. The CDR3 loop spans 13 amino acids. Looked up from germline, CDR1 is SGHNT and CDR2 is YYREEE (reference sequence). The J segment lost 5 bases and the V segment lost 10 bases, leaving 7 bases of the junction unmatched. Based on the CDR3 plus reference TRBV5-4 and TRBJ2-5, the full variable domain is ETGVTQSPTHLIKTRGQQVTLRCSSQSGHNTVSWYQQALGQGPQFIFQYYREEENGRGNFPPRFSGLQFPNYSSELNVNALELDDSALYLCAWGTSGEETQYFGPGTRLLVL.